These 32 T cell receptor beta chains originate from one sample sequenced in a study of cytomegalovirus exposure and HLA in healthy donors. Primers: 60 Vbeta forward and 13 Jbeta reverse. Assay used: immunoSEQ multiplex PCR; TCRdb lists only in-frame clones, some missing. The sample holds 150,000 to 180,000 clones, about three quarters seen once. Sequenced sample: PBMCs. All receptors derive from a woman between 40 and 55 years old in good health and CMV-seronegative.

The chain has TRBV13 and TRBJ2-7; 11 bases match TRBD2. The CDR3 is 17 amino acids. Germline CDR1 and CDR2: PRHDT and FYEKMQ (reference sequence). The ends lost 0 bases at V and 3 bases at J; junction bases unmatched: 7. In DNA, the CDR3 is TGTGCCAGCAGCTTAGGGTCCCAGGGACTAGCGGACTACGAGCAGTACTTC. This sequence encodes CASSLGSQGLADYEQYF.

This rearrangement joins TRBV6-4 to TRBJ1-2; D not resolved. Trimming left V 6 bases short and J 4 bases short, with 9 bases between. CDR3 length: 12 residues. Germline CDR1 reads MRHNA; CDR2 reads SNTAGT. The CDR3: CASRAQPYGYTF. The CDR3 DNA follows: TGTGCCAGCAGGGCACAGCCCTATGGCTACACCTTC.

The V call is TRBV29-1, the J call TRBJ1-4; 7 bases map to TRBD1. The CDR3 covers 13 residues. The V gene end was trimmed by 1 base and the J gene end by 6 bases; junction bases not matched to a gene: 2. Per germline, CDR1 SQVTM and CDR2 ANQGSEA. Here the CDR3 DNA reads TGCAGCGTTGAAGGGCAGGGGGATGAAAAACTGTTTTTT. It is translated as CSVEGQGDEKLFF.

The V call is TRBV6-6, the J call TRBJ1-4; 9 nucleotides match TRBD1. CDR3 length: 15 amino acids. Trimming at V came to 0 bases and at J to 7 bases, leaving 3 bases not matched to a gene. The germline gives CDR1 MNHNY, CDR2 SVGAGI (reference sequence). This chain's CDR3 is CASSYSGQGGEKLFF. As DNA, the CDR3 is TGTGCCAGCAGTTACTCGGGACAGGGCGGTGAAAAACTGTTTTTT.

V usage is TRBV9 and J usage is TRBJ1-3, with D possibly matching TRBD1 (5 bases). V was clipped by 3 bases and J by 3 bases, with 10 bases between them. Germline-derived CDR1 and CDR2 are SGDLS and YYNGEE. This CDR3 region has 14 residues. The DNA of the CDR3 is TGTGCCAGCAGCGAAACAGGATTTGGAAACACCATATATTTT. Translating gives CASSETGFGNTIYF.

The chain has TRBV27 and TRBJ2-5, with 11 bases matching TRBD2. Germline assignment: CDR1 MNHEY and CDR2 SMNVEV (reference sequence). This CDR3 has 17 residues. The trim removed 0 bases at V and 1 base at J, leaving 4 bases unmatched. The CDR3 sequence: CASSLSHGTSGQETQYF. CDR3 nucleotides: TGTGCCAGCAGTTTATCCCATGGGACTAGCGGCCAAGAGACCCAGTACTTC.

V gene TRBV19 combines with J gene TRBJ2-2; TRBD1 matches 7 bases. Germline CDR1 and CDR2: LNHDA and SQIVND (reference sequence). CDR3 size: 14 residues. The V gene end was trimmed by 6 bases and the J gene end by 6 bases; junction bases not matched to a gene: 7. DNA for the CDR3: TGTGCCAGTAGGGCGACAGGGCCCCCCGGGGAGCTGTTTTTT. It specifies CASRATGPPGELFF.

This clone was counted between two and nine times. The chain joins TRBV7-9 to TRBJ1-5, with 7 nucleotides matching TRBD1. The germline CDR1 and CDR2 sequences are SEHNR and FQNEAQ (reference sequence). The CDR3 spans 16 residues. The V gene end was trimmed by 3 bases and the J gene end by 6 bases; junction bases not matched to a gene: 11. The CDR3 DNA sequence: TGTGCCAGCAGCTTGGGGCTCGACAGGGATTCTCAGCCCCAGCATTTT. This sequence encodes CASSLGLDRDSQPQHF.

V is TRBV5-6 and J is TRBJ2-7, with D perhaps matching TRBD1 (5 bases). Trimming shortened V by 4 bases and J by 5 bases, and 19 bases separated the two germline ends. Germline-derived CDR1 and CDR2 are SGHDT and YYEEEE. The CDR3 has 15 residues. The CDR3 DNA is TGTGCCAGCAGCCCTGGGGCGAGGTATGGGGACGAGCAGTACTTC. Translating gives CASSPGARYGDEQYF.

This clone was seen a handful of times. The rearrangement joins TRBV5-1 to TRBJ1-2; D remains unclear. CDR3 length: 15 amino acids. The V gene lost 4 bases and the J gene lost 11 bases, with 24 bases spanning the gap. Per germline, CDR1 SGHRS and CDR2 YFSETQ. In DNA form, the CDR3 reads TGCGCCAGCAGCGGAGGCCCGGGTCAGGTTGGAATTTACACCTTC. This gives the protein CASSGGPGQVGIYTF.

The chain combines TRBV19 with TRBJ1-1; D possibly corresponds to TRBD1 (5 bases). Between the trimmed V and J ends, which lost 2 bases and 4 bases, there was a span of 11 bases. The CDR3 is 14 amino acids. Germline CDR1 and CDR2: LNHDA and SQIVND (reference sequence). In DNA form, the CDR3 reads TGTGCCAGTAGTATATTCGGGGGGAGCACTGAAGCTTTCTTT. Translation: CASSIFGGSTEAFF.

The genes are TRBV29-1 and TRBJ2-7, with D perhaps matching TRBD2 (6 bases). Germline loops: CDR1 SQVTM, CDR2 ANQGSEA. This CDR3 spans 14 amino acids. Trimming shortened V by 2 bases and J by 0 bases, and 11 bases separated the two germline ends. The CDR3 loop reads CSVERAGSSYEQYF. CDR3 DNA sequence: TGCAGCGTTGAACGCGCGGGGAGCTCCTACGAGCAGTACTTC.

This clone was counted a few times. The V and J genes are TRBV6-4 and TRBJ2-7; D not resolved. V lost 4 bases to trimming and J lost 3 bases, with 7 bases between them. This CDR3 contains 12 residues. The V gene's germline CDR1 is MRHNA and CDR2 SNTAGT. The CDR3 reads CASSAQVYEQYF. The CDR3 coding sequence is TGTGCCAGCAGTGCCCAGGTCTACGAGCAGTACTTC.

CDR3 sequence reads: CASSHRTGNTEAFF. The CDR3 nucleotides are TGTGCCAGTAGCCATCGGACGGGAAACACTGAAGCTTTCTTT. This sequence joins TRBV19 and TRBJ1-1, with D unclear. The CDR3 length is 14 residues. V lost 6 bases and J 2 bases, leaving 13 bases between the germline ends. Germline V lookup: CDR1 LNHDA, CDR2 SQIVND (reference sequence).

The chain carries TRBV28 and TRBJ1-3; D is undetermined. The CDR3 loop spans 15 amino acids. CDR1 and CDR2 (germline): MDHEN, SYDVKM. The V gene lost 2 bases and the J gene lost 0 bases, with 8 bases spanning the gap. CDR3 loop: CASSLQTPSGNTIYF. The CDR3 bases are TGTGCCAGCAGTTTACAGACACCCTCTGGAAACACCATATATTTT.

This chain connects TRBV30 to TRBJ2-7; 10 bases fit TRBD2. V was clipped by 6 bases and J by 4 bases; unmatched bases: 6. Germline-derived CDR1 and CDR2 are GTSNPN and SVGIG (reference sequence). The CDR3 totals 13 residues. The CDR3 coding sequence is TGTGCCTGCACCGGGACTAGCGAATACGAGCAGTACTTC. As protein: CACTGTSEYEQYF.

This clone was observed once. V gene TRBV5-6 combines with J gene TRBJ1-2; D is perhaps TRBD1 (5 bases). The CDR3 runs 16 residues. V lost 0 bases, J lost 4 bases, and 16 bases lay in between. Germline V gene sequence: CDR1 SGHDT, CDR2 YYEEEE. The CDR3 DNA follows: TGTGCCAGCAGCTTGGGCCCTTCGGGGGTGATCTATGGCTACACCTTC. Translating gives CASSLGPSGVIYGYTF.

DNA for the CDR3: TGTGCCAGCGCCATCGGCAAGGAGCTCTACGAGCAGTACTTC. It is translated as CASAIGKELYEQYF. The genes are TRBV28 and TRBJ2-7, with D hard to call. Germline V CDR1 and CDR2: MDHEN, SYDVKM. The CDR3 length is 14 residues. V lost 8 bases and J 3 bases, leaving 17 bases between the germline ends.

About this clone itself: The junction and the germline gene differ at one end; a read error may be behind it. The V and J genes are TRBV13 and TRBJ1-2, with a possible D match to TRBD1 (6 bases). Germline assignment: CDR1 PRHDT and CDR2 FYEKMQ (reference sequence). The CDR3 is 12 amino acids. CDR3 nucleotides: TGTGCCAGCAGCTTAGGGGGGGCTCTCTTCTTCTTC. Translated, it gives CASSLGGALFFF.

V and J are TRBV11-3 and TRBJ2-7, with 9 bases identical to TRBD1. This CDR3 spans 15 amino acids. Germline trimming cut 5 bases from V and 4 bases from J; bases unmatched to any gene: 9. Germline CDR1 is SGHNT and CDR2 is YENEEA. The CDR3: CASSPPGQGSYEQYF. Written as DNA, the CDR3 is TGTGCCAGCAGCCCTCCGGGACAGGGATCTTACGAGCAGTACTTC.

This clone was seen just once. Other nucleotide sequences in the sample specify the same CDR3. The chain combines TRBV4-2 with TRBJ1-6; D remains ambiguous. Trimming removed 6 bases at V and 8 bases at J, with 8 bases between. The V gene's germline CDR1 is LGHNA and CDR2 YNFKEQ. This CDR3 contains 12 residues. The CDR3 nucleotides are TGTGCCAGCAGTCGAAGAGATTCACCCCTCCACTTT. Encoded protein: CASSRRDSPLHF.

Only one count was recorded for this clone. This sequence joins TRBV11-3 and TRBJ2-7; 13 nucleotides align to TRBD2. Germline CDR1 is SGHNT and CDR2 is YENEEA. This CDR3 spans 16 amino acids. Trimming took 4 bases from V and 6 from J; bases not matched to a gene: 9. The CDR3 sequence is CASSSRTSGSTSEQYF. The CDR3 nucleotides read TGTGCCAGCAGCTCCAGGACTAGCGGGAGCACGAGCGAGCAGTACTTC.

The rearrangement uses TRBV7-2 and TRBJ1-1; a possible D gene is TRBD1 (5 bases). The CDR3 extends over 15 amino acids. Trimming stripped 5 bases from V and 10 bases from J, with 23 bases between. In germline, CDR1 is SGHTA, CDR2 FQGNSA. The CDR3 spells CASSPLGIRGVRAFF. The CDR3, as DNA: TGTGCCAGCAGCCCCCTTGGGATTCGGGGGGTAAGAGCTTTCTTT. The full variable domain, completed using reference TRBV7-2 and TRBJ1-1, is GAGVSQSPSNKVTEKGKDVELRCDPISGHTALYWYRQSLGQGLEFLIYFQGNSAPDKSGLPSDRFSAERTGGSVSTLTIQRTQQEDSAVYLCASSPLGIRGVRAFFGQGTRLTVV.

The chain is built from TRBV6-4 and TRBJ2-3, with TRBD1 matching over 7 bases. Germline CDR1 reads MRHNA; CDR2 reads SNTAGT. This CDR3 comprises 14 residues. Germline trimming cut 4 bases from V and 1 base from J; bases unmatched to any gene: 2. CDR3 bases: TGTGCCAGCAGTGCTGACAGGGGCACAGATACGCAGTATTTT. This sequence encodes CASSADRGTDTQYF.

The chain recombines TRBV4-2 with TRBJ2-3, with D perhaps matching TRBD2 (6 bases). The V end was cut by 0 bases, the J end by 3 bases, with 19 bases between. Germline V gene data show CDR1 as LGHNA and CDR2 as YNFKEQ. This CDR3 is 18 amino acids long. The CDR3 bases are TGTGCCAGCAGCCAAGAAAGCGGAGGGGTGAGGGTTACAGATACGCAGTATTTT. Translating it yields CASSQESGGVRVTDTQYF.

The DNA of the CDR3 is TGTGCCAGCAGTCCGGGACAGGGTATCACCGGGGAGCTGTTTTTT. This translates into CASSPGQGITGELFF. This chain links TRBV6-1 with TRBJ2-2, with TRBD1 matching 9 bases. The CDR3 contains 15 residues. Trimming removed 5 bases from V and 4 bases from J; junction bases left unmatched: 5. Per the germline V gene, CDR1 is MNHNS and CDR2 is SASEGT.

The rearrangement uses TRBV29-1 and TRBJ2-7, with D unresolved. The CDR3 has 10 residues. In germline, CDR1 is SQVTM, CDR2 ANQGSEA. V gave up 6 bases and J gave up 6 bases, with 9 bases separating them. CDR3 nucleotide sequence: TGCAGCGTCTACTCAGGCGAGCAGTACTTC. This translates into CSVYSGEQYF.

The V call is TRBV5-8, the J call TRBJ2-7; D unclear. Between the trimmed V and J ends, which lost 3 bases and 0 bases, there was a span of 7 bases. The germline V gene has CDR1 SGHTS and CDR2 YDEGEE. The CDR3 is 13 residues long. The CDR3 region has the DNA TGTGCCAGCAGCTCCTCCTACTCCTACGAGCAGTACTTC. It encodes CASSSSYSYEQYF. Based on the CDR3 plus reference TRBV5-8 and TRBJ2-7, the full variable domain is EAGVTQSPTHLIKTRGQQATLRCSPISGHTSVYWYQQALGLGLQFLLWYDEGEERNRGNFPPRFSGRQFPNYSSELNVNALELEDSALYLCASSSSYSYEQYFGPGTRLTVT.

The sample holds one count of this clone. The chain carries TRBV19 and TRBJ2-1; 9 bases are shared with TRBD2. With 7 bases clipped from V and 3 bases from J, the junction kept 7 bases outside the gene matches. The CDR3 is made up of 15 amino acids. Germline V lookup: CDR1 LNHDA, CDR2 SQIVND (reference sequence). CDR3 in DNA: TGTGCCAGTACCCTCGGGACTAGCTACTACAATGAGCAGTTCTTC. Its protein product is CASTLGTSYYNEQFF.

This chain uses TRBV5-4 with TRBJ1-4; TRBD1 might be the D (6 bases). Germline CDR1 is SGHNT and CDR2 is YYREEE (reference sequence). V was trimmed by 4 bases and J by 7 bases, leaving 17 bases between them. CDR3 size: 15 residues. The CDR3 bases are TGTGCCAGCAGCACTTCGACAGGACTAGGTGAAAAACTGTTTTTT. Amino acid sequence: CASSTSTGLGEKLFF.

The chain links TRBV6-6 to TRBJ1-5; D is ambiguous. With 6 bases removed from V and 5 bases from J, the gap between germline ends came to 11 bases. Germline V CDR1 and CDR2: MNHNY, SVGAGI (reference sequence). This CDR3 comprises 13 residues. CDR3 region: CASRSLGDQPQHF. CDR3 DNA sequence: TGTGCCAGCAGAAGTCTCGGAGATCAGCCCCAGCATTTT.

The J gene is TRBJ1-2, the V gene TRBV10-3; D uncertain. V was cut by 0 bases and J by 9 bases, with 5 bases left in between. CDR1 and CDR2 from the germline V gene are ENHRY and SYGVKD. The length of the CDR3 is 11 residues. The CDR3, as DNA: TGTGCCATCAGTGAGTCGAAGCGCTACACCTTC. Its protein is CAISESKRYTF.